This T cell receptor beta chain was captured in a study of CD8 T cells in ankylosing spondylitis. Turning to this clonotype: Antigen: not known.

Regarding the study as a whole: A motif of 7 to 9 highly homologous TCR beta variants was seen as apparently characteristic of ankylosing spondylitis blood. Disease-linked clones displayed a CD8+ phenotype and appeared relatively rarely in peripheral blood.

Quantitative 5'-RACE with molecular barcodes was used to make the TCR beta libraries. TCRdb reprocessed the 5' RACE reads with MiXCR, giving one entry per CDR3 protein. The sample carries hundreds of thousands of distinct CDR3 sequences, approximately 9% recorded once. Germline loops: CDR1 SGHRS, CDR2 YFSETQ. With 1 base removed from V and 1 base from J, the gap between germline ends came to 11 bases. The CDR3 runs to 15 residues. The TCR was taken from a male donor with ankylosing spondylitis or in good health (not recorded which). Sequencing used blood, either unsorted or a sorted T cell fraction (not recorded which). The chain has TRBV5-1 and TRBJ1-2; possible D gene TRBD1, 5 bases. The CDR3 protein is CASSLTGGNNYGYTF. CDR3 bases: TGCGCCAGCAGCTTGACGGGGGGTAATAACTATGGCTACACCTTC.